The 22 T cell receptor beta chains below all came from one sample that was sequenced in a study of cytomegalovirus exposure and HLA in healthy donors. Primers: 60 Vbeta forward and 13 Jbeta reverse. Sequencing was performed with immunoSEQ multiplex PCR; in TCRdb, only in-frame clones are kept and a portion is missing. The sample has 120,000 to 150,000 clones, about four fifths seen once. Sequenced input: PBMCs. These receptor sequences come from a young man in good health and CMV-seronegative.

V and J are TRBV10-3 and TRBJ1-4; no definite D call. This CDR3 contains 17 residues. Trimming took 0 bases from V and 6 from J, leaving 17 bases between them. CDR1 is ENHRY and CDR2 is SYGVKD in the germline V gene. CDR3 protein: CAISESGGWSADEKLFF. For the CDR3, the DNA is TGTGCCATCAGTGAGTCGGGCGGGTGGTCCGCGGATGAAAAACTGTTTTTT.

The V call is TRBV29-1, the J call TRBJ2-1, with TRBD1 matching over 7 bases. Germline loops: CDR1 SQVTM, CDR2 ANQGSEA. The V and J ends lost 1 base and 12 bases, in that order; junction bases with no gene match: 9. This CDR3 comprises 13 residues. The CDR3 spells CSVEVVTPGGQFF. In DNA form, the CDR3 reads TGCAGCGTTGAAGTCGTCACCCCAGGGGGGCAGTTCTTC.

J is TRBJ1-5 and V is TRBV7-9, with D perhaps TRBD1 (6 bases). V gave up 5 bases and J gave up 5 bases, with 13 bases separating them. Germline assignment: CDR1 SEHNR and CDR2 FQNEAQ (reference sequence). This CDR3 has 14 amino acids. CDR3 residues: CASSSRDNYQPQHF. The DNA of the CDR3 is TGTGCCAGCAGCAGCCGGGACAACTATCAGCCCCAGCATTTT.

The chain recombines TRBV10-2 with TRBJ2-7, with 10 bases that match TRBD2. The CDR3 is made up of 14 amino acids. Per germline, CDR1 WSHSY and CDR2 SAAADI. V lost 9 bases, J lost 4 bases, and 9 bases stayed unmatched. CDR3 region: CASRTSGEPYEQYF. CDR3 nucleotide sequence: TGCGCCAGTAGGACTAGCGGAGAACCTTACGAGCAGTACTTC.

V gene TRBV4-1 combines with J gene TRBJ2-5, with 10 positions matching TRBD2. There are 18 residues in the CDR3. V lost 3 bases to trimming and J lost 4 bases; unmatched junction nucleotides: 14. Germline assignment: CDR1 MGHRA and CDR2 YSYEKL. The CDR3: CASSHPGTSAWDRETQYF. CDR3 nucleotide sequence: TGCGCCAGCAGCCATCCTGGGACTAGCGCCTGGGACCGAGAGACCCAGTACTTC.

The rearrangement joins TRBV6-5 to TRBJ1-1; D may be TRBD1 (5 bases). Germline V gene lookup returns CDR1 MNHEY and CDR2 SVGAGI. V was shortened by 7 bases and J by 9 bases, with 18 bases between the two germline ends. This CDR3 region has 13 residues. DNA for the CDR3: TGTGCCAGCACCAGAACCTCGGGACTTCAAGCTTTCTTT. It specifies CASTRTSGLQAFF.

DNA for the CDR3: TGCGCCAGCAGCTTGGTTGCGGATGTGGGCACTGAAGCTTTCTTT. Translating it yields CASSLVADVGTEAFF. This chain uses TRBV5-1 with TRBJ1-1; no clear D gene. V lost 0 bases to trimming and J lost 4 bases, with 13 bases between them. The CDR3 loop spans 15 amino acids. Germline V gene data show CDR1 as SGHRS and CDR2 as YFSETQ.

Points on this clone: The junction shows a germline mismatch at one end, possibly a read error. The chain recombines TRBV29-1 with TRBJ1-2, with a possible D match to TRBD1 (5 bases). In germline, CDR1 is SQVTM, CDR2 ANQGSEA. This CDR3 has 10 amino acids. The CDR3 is CSVGDYGYPF. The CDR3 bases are TGCAGCGTAGGGGACTATGGCTACCCCTTC.

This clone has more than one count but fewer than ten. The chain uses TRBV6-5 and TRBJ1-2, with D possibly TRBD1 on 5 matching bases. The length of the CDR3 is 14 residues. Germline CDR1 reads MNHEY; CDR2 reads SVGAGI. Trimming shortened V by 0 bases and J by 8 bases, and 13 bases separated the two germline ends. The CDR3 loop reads CASSYSGAPEGYTF. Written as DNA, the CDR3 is TGTGCCAGCAGTTACTCTGGGGCACCTGAGGGCTACACCTTC.

Here the CDR3 reads CASSSSGGSWDEQFF. Here the CDR3 DNA reads TGTGCCAGCAGTTCTAGCGGGGGGAGCTGGGATGAGCAGTTCTTC. The rearrangement uses TRBV6-5 and TRBJ2-1, with 11 bases fitting TRBD2. V shed 4 bases, J shed 8 bases, and the junction held 7 bases outside the gene matches. The germline V gene encodes CDR1 MNHEY and CDR2 SVGAGI. This CDR3 region has 15 residues.

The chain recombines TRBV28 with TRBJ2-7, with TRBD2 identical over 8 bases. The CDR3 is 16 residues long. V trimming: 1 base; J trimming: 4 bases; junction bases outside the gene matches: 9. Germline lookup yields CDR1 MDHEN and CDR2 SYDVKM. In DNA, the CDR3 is TGTGCCAGCAGTTTATTAGGGACTAGGCGCTCTTACGAGCAGTACTTC. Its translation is CASSLLGTRRSYEQYF.

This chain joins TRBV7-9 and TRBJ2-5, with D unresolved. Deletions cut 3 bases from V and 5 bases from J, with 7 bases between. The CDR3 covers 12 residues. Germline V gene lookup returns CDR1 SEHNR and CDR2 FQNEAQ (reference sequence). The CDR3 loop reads CASSFGVETQYF. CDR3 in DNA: TGTGCCAGCAGCTTTGGAGTGGAGACCCAGTACTTC.

This CDR3 is CASSTQGRQPQHF. The DNA of the CDR3 is TGTGCCAGTAGTACCCAGGGCCGTCAGCCCCAGCATTTT. J is TRBJ1-5 and V is TRBV19, with a weak D call TRBD1 (5 bases). This CDR3 has 13 amino acids. CDR1 LNHDA and CDR2 SQIVND come from the germline V gene (reference sequence). Between the trimmed V and J ends, which lost 4 bases and 6 bases, there was a span of 10 bases. Full variable domain (missing parts from reference TRBV19 and TRBJ1-5): DGGITQSPKYLFRKEGQNVTLSCEQNLNHDAMYWYRQDPGQGLRLIYYSQIVNDFQKGDIAEGYSVSREKKESFPLTVTSAQKNPTAFYLCASSTQGRQPQHFGDGTRLSIL.

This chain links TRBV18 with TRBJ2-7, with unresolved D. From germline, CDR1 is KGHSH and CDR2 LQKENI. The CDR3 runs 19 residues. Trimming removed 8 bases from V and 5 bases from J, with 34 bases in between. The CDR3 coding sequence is TGTGCCAGCCTTCCGTTCCTTTCTGATGCTCCTACCCGTCAGGACGAGCAGTACTTC. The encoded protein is CASLPFLSDAPTRQDEQYF.

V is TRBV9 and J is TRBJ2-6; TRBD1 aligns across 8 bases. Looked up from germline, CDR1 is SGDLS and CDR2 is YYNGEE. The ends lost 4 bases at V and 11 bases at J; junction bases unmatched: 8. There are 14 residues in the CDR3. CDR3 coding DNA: TGTGCCAGCAGCTTAGGACAGGGTCGTTACGTCCTGACTTTC. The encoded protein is CASSLGQGRYVLTF.

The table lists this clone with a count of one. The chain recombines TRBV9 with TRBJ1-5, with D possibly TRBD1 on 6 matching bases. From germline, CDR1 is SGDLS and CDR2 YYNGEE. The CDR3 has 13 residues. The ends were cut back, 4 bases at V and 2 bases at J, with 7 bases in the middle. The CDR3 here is CASSPGGNQPQHF. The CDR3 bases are TGTGCCAGCAGCCCAGGGGGCAATCAGCCCCAGCATTTT.

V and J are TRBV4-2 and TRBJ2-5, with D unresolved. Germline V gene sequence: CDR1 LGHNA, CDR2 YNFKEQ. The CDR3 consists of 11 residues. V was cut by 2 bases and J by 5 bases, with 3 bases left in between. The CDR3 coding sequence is TGTGCCAGCAGCCAACAGGAGACCCAGTACTTC. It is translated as CASSQQETQYF.

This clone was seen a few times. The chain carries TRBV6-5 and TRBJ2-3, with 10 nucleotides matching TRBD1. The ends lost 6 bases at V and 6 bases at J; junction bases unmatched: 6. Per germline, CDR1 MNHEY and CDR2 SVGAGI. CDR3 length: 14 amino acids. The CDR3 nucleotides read TGTGCCAGCAGCCTGACAGGGGGCGGCGATACGCAGTATTTT. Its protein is CASSLTGGGDTQYF.

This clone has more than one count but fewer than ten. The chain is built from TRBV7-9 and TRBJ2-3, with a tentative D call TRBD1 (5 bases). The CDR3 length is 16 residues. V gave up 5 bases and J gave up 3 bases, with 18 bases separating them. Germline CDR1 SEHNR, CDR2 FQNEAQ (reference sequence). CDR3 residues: CASSRPWQGTTDTQYF. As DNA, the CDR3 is TGTGCCAGCAGCCGCCCGTGGCAGGGAACAACAGATACGCAGTATTTT.

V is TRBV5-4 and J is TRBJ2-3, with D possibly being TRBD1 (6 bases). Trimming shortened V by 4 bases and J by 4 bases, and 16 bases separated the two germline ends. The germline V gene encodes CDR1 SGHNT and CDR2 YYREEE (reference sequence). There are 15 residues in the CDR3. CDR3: CASSGPLGGADTQYF. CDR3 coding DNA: TGTGCCAGCAGCGGGCCGTTAGGGGGAGCAGATACGCAGTATTTT.

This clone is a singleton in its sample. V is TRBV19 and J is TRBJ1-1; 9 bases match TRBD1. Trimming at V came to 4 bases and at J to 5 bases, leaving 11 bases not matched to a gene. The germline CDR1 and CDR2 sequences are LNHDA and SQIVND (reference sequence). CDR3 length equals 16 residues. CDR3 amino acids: CASSTLQGARGTEAFF. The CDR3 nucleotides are TGTGCCAGTAGTACCTTACAGGGGGCGAGAGGGACTGAAGCTTTCTTT.

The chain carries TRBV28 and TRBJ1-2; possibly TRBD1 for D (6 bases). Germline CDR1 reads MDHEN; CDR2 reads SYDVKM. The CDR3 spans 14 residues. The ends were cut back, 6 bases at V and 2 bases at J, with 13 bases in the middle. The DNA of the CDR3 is TGTGCCAGCAGCCAGGACAGCGCGAACTATGGCTACACCTTC. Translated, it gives CASSQDSANYGYTF.